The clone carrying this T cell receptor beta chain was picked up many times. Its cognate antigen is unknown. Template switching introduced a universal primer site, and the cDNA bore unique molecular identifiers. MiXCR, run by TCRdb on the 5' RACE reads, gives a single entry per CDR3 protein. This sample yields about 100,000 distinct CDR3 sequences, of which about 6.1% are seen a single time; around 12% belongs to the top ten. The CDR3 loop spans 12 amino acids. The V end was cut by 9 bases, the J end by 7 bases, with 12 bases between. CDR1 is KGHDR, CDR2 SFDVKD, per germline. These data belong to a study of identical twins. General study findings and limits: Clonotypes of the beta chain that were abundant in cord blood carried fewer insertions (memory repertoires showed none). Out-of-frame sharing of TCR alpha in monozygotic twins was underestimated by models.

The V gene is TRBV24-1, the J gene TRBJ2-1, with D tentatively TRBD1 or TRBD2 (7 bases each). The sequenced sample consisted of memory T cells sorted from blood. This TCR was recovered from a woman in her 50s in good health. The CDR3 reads CATAGGVNEQFF. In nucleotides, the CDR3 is TGTGCCACCGCAGGGGGGGTTAATGAGCAGTTCTTC.